The 9 T cell receptor beta chains below were found in one sample sequenced in a study of TIL therapy for anti-PD-1-resistant metastatic lung cancer. Time point given: pre-treatment sample, taken before nivolumab and TIL therapy. This was the immunoSEQ v3 assay. Profiling relied on immunoSEQ multiplex PCR, and the TCRdb table lists in-frame clones only, not all of them. The sample holds some 43,000 clones, 79% seen once. The material was blood, obtained at baseline. The receptors were gathered from a man between 65 and 85 years old with non-small cell lung cancer.

V gene TRBV10-3 combines with J gene TRBJ2-3; 15 bases are a match to TRBD2. Per the germline V gene, CDR1 is ENHRY and CDR2 is SYGVKD. V gave up 8 bases and J gave up 6 bases; unmatched junction bases: 9. The CDR3 loop spans 16 amino acids. CDR3 amino acids: CAISLGLAGGGDTQYF. The DNA for the CDR3 is TGTGCCATCTCACTAGGACTAGCGGGAGGGGGGGATACGCAGTATTTT.

V is TRBV29-1 and J is TRBJ2-1, with TRBD2 matching over 7 bases. Germline V CDR1 and CDR2: SQVTM, ANQGSEA. J gave up 10 bases and V 7 bases, and 13 bases lay outside the gene matches. CDR3 size: 13 residues. The chain's CDR3 is CSAYRGDRREQFF. In DNA form, the CDR3 reads TGCAGCGCATACCGGGGGGATAGGAGGGAGCAGTTCTTC.

The table lists this clone with a count of one. This chain connects TRBV7-8 to TRBJ1-1, with a weak D call TRBD1 (6 bases). The CDR3 runs 12 residues. Germline CDR1 SGHVS, CDR2 FQNEAQ. Trimming cost V 4 bases and J 6 bases, with 9 bases left between them. The CDR3 DNA follows: TGTGCCAGCAGCTCCGGGACACCTGAAGCTTTCTTT. It is translated as CASSSGTPEAFF. Combining the CDR3 with reference TRBV7-8 and TRBJ1-1 gives the whole variable domain GAGVSQSPRYKVAKRGQDVALRCDPISGHVSLFWYQQALGQGPEFLTYFQNEAQLDKSGLPSDRFFAERPEGSVSTLKIQRTQQEDSAVYLCASSSGTPEAFFGQGTRLTVV.

The CDR3 nucleotides are TGTGCCATCATGAGCGACAGGGGGTTCAATGAGCAGTTCTTC. Protein product: CAIMSDRGFNEQFF. The V gene is TRBV10-3, the J gene TRBJ2-1, with 9 bases that match TRBD1. The germline CDR1 and CDR2 sequences are ENHRY and SYGVKD. V shed 7 bases and J 6 bases; nucleotides not matched to a gene: 7. This CDR3 has 14 amino acids.

This clone appeared a single time. The chain employs TRBV5-4 and TRBJ2-1; 8 nucleotides align to TRBD1. CDR3 length: 15 residues. The germline CDR1 and CDR2 sequences are SGHNT and YYREEE (reference sequence). Trimming took 4 bases from V and 1 from J; bases not matched to a gene: 4. This CDR3 is CASSLGQESYNEQFF. The CDR3 region has the DNA TGTGCCAGCAGCCTGGGACAGGAGTCCTACAATGAGCAGTTCTTC.

This chain connects TRBV7-9 to TRBJ2-1, with D unresolved. V was pared by 0 bases and J by 2 bases, with 8 bases between. CDR1 SEHNR and CDR2 FQNEAQ come from the germline V gene (reference sequence). CDR3 length: 15 residues. In nucleotides, the CDR3 is TGTGCCAGCAGCTTAGCCCAGGCTCCCTACAATGAGCAGTTCTTC. Its protein product is CASSLAQAPYNEQFF.

V and J are TRBV10-1 and TRBJ2-1, with TRBD2 matching 9 bases. This CDR3 has 16 amino acids. From germline, CDR1 is WNHNN and CDR2 SYGVQD (reference sequence). V shed 1 base, J shed 7 bases, and the junction held 8 bases outside the gene matches. The CDR3 sequence: CASSEYLAGGRNEQFF. Here the CDR3 DNA reads TGCGCCAGCAGTGAGTATCTGGCGGGAGGGAGGAATGAGCAGTTCTTC.

The chain links TRBV2 to TRBJ2-1, with D perhaps being TRBD1 or TRBD2 (5 bases each). The CDR3 has 12 residues. With 1 base removed from V and 7 bases from J, the gap between germline ends came to 5 bases. Germline V lookup: CDR1 SNHLY, CDR2 FYNNEI. The CDR3 protein is CASSEGGNEQFF. DNA of the CDR3: TGTGCCAGCAGTGAAGGGGGGAATGAGCAGTTCTTC.

The chain recombines TRBV5-1 with TRBJ2-5; no definite D call. This CDR3 contains 15 residues. CDR1 SGHRS and CDR2 YFSETQ come from the germline V gene. The germline V and J ends were trimmed by 1 base and 0 bases, with 10 bases remaining between them. The CDR3 is CASSLIAANQETQYF. Written as DNA, the CDR3 is TGCGCCAGCAGCTTGATAGCAGCCAACCAAGAGACCCAGTACTTC.